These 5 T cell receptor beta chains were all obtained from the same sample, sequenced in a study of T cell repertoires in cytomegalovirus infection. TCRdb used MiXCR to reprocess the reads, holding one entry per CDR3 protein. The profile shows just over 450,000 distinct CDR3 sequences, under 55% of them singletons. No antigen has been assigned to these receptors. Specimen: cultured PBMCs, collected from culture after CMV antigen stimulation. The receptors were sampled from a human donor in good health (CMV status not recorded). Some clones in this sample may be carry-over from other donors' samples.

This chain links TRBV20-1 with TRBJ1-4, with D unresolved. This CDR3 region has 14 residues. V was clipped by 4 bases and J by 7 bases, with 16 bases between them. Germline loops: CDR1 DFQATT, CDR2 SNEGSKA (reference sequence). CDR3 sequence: CSATQSYGFEKLFF. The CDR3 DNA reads TGCAGTGCTACCCAATCATACGGGTTTGAAAAACTGTTTTTT.

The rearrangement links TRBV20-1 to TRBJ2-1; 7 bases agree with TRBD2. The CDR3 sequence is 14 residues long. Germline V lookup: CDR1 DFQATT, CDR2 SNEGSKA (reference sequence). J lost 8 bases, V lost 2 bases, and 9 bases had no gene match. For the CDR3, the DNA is TGCAGTGCTAGAACCCCCTCGGGGGGTGATGAGCAGTTCTTC. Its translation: CSARTPSGGDEQFF.

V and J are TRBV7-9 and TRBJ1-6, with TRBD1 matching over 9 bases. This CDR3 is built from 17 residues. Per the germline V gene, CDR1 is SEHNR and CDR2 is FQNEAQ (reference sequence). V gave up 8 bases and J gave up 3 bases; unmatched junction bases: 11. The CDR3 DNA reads TGTGCCAGCTCTCCGATAACAGGGGGCAACTATAATTCACCCCTCCACTTT. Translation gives CASSPITGGNYNSPLHF.

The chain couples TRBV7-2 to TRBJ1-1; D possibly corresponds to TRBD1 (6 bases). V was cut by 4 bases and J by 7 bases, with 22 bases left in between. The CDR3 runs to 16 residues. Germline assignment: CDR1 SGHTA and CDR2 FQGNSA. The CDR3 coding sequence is TGTGCCAGCAGCTCAGCGGACAGTGCGAGTATCGGTGAAGCTTTCTTT. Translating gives CASSSADSASIGEAFF.

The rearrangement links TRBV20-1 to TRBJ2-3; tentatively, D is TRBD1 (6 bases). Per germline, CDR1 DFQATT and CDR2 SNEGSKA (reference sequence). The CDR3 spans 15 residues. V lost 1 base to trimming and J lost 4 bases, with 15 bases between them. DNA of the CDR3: TGCAGTGCTAGAGGGACAGCAAGAAGGGCAGATACGCAGTATTTT. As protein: CSARGTARRADTQYF.